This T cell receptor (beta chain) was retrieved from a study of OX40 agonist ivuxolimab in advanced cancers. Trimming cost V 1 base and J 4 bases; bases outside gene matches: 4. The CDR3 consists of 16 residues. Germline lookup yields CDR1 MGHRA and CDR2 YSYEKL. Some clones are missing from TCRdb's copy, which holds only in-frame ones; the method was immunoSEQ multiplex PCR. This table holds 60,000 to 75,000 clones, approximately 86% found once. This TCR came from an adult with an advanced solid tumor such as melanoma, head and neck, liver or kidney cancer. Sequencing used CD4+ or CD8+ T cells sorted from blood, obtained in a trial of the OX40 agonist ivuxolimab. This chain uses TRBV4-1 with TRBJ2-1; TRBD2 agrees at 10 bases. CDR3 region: CASSQGRLAGYNEQFF. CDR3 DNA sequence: TGCGCCAGCAGCCAAGGAAGACTAGCGGGTTACAATGAGCAGTTCTTC.